The rows below give T cell receptor beta chains drawn from one sample of a study of CD8+ T cells in alopecia areata. This table comes from immunoSEQ multiplex PCR, and its TCRdb copy is limited to in-frame clones, with some not included. The table lists 100,000 to 120,000 clones, approximately 50% of them singletons. Sequences were obtained from NKG2D-low CD8+ T cells sorted from blood. The receptor source for this set is a human donor with alopecia areata. The CDR3 runs from the conserved cysteine through the conserved F or W. D genes are given only for firm matches. Only part of the rows carry a size: once, few, many, or a class if the clone is expanded.

d_call	j_call	v_call	clone_size	cdr3_nt	cdr3_aa
TRBD2	TRBJ2-1	TRBV9	NA	TGTGCCAGCAGCGCATCGGGAGGGAATGAGCAGTTCTTC	CASSASGGNEQFF
NA	TRBJ2-2	TRBV7-6	once	TGTGCCAGCAGCTTAGCACAGAACACCGGGGAGCTGTTTTTT	CASSLAQNTGELFF
NA	TRBJ2-3	TRBV27	NA	TGTGCCAGTGCCGGGTGGGCAGATACGCAGTATTTT	CASAGWADTQYF
NA	TRBJ2-7	TRBV27	few	TGTGCCAGCAGTTTAGGGGACTACGAGCAGTACTTC	CASSLGDYEQYF
TRBD2	TRBJ2-1	TRBV28	NA	TGTGCCAGCAGCCCGGGACTAGCGGGAGTTGAGCAGTTCTTC	CASSPGLAGVEQFF
NA	TRBJ2-3	TRBV7-3	NA	TGTGCCAGCAGCCTAGTCGGAACTGACACAGATACGCAGTATTTT	CASSLVGTDTDTQYF
TRBD1	TRBJ2-7	TRBV7-9	NA	TGTGCCAGCAGCGCATACCGGGACAGAGACTACGAGCAGTACTTC	CASSAYRDRDYEQYF
NA	TRBJ2-5	TRBV29-1	NA	TGCAGCGGTGGGGGGATATTGGTCCAAGAGACCCAGTACTTC	CSGGGILVQETQYF
NA	TRBJ2-5	TRBV4-2	few	TGTGCCAGCAGAACGGACCACTTGGGTACTGAGACCCAGTACTTC	CASRTDHLGTETQYF
NA	TRBJ2-7	TRBV27	NA	TGTGCCAGCACCGGGTCAGGGGTGTACGAGCAGTACTTC	CASTGSGVYEQYF
TRBD2	TRBJ2-5	TRBV5-1	few	TGCGCCAGCAGTTCTAGCGGATCACAAGAGACCCAGTACTTC	CASSSSGSQETQYF
NA	TRBJ2-1	TRBV29-1	few	TGCAGCGTTTTAGACCTCAATGAGCAGTTCTTC	CSVLDLNEQFF
TRBD2	TRBJ2-1	TRBV7-2	NA	TGTGCCAGCAGCTTAAGGGCTAGCGGGCCCCCTCTCCCCAATGAGCAGTTCTTC	CASSLRASGPPLPNEQFF
NA	TRBJ2-2	TRBV5-1	NA	TGCGCCAGCAGCTGGACGGTGACAGGAGATAACACCGGGGAGCTGTTTTTT	CASSWTVTGDNTGELFF
TRBD1	TRBJ1-5	TRBV7-9	NA	TGTGCCAGCAGCTCGACAGGGGTCGGGCTCGGGCAGCCCCAGCATTTT	CASSSTGVGLGQPQHF
TRBD1	TRBJ2-3	TRBV5-1	few	TGCGCCAGCAGCGATGGACCGGGACAGAGCACAGATACGCAGTATTTT	CASSDGPGQSTDTQYF
TRBD1	TRBJ1-5	TRBV6-1	NA	TGTGCCAGCAGTGACCGGGACAGGGTTCTGCATTTT	CASSDRDRVLHF
NA	TRBJ1-1	TRBV5-6	NA	TGTGCCAGCAGCTGGACGAACACTGAAGCTTTCTTT	CASSWTNTEAFF
NA	TRBJ2-1	TRBV29-1	once	TGCAGCGTTGACGGGACAAGGGGGAACAATGAGCAGTTCTTC	CSVDGTRGNNEQFF
NA	TRBJ1-2	TRBV5-6	NA	TGTGCCAGCAGCTCCTCGACTGGGTTTGACTATGGCTACACCTTC	CASSSSTGFDYGYTF
NA	TRBJ2-7	TRBV27	few	TGTGCCAGCAGCCGCCAGGACGGGATATGGTACGAGCAGTACTTC	CASSRQDGIWYEQYF
NA	TRBJ1-1	TRBV29-1	NA	TGCAGCGTTCCGCTCCGGGACACTGAAGCTTTCTTT	CSVPLRDTEAFF
TRBD1	TRBJ2-7	TRBV7-9	NA	TGTGCCAGCAGCCCAAAAAGGGGGCGCGGCGAGCAGTACTTC	CASSPKRGRGEQYF
TRBD1	TRBJ1-1	TRBV25-1	NA	TGTGCCAGCAGTGAATCAGGGGGCTGGACTGAAGCTTTCTTT	CASSESGGWTEAFF
NA	TRBJ2-3	TRBV5-1	NA	TGCGCCAGCAGCTTGGAGTTTGTCACAGATACGCAGTATTTT	CASSLEFVTDTQYF
TRBD2	TRBJ2-7	TRBV7-9	NA	TGTGCCAGCAGCTCGCGGGAGGACCACGGCGAGCGGTACTTC	CASSSREDHGERYF
NA	TRBJ2-7	TRBV4-1	few	TGCGCCAGCAGCCAAGTCCCGGACTCTTCCTACGAGCAGTACTTC	CASSQVPDSSYEQYF
NA	TRBJ2-7	TRBV7-2	few	TGTGCCAGCAGCACTCCCGGACATGTTTCCGAGCAGTACTTC	CASSTPGHVSEQYF
NA	TRBJ2-3	TRBV27	NA	TGTGCCAGCAAAGAGGAGGTAACAGATACGCAGTATTTT	CASKEEVTDTQYF
TRBD2	TRBJ2-1	TRBV13	few	TGTGCCAGCAGCCAGGGACTAGCGGGAGCTGAGCAGTTCTTC	CASSQGLAGAEQFF
NA	TRBJ2-1	TRBV9	NA	TGTGCCAGCAGCCATCAGGGGTTATCCTACAATGAGCAGTTCTTC	CASSHQGLSYNEQFF
NA	TRBJ2-5	TRBV7-9	NA	TGTGCCAGCAGCAACGAACTGCAAGAGACCCAGTACTTC	CASSNELQETQYF
TRBD2	TRBJ2-3	TRBV29-1	NA	TGCAGCGTACCGGATAGCGGGAGGGCCTCATCTAGCACAGATACGCAGTATTTT	CSVPDSGRASSSTDTQYF
NA	TRBJ2-5	TRBV29-1	NA	TGCAGCGGTTTCCTTGAGACCCAGTACTTC	CSGFLETQYF
NA	TRBJ2-7	TRBV28	NA	TGTGCCAGCAGTTCCACGGAGTTCTACGAGCAGTACTTC	CASSSTEFYEQYF
NA	TRBJ2-1	TRBV4-1	NA	TGCGCCAGCAGTCGAGACTGGCTTACCTACAATGAGCAGTTCTTC	CASSRDWLTYNEQFF
NA	TRBJ2-5	TRBV13	NA	TGTGCCAGCAGCGAGGACAGAAAAGAGACCCAGTACTTC	CASSEDRKETQYF
NA	TRBJ1-1	TRBV5-1	NA	TGCGCCAGCAGCTCCCAGACAGACATGAACACTGAAGCTTTCTTT	CASSSQTDMNTEAFF
NA	TRBJ1-5	TRBV19	once	TGTGCCAGTAGTATGGGGGGGCAGCCCCAGCATTTT	CASSMGGQPQHF
NA	TRBJ2-3	TRBV5-6	NA	TGTGCCAGCAGCTTGGGCAGAAGCACAGATACGCAGTATTTT	CASSLGRSTDTQYF
NA	TRBJ1-1	TRBV4-1	few	TGCGCCAGCATTTCCTTATTTGGGACTGAAGCTTTCTTT	CASISLFGTEAFF
TRBD1	TRBJ1-1	TRBV19	NA	TGTGCCAGTAGCGAACAGGGACAGGGGAAAGCTTTCTTT	CASSEQGQGKAFF
NA	TRBJ1-4	TRBV29-1	NA	TGCAGCGTTGCCCAGGATGGAGAAAAACTGTTTTTT	CSVAQDGEKLFF
NA	TRBJ2-7	TRBV28	once	TGTGCCAGCAGCCCCGGGACAATGAGCTCCTACGAGCAGTACTTC	CASSPGTMSSYEQYF
NA	TRBJ2-1	TRBV13	NA	TGTGCCAGCAGCAACCGGGACTTTAGAGGTGTCAATGAGCAGTTCTTC	CASSNRDFRGVNEQFF
TRBD1	TRBJ2-7	TRBV7-3	few	TGTGCCAGCAGCTTGTGGACAGGTCCAAACTACGAGCAGTACTTC	CASSLWTGPNYEQYF
NA	TRBJ2-5	TRBV28	few	TGTGCCAGCAGTTTAGAGGGGCTGGAGACCCAGTACTTC	CASSLEGLETQYF
NA	TRBJ2-3	TRBV7-9	NA	TGTGCCAGCAGCTCATTAGCAGGAACTAGCACAGATACGCAGTATTTT	CASSSLAGTSTDTQYF
NA	TRBJ2-7	TRBV4-1	once	TGCGCCAGCAGCCAAGAACGGATCAGTTCCTACGAGCAGTACTTC	CASSQERISSYEQYF
TRBD1	TRBJ2-5	TRBV6-1	few	TGTGCCAGCAGCTCCGGGACAGGGGATGCAGAGACCCAGTACTTC	CASSSGTGDAETQYF